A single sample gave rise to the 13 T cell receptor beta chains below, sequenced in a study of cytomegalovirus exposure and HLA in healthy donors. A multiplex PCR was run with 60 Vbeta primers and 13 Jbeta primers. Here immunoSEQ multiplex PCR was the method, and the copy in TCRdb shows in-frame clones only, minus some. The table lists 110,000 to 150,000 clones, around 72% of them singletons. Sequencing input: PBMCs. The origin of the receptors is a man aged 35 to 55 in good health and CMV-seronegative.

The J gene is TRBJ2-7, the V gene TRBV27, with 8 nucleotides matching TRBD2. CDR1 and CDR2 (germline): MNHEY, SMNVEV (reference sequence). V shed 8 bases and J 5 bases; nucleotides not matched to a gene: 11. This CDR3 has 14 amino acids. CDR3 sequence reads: CASGNSGTQHEQYF. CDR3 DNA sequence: TGTGCCAGCGGCAATAGCGGGACTCAACACGAGCAGTACTTC.

The CDR3 sequence: CASSSRTGRNTEAFF. CDR3 nucleotides: TGTGCCAGCAGTTCCCGGACAGGGAGGAACACTGAAGCTTTCTTT. This chain joins TRBV5-4 and TRBJ1-1, with 8 nucleotides matching TRBD1. V was pared by 5 bases and J by 1 base, with 7 bases of the junction left unmatched. The germline CDR1 and CDR2 sequences are SGHNT and YYREEE (reference sequence). The CDR3 totals 15 residues. Together with reference TRBV5-4 and TRBJ1-1, the CDR3 gives the full variable domain: ETGVTQSPTHLIKTRGQQVTLRCSSQSGHNTVSWYQQALGQGPQFIFQYYREEENGRGNFPPRFSGLQFPNYSSELNVNALELDDSALYLCASSSRTGRNTEAFFGQGTRLTVV.

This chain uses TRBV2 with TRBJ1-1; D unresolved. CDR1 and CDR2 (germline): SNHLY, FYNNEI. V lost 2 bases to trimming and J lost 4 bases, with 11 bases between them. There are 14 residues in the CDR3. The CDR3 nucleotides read TGTGCCAGCAGTGAATCCCGTTTATTCACTGAAGCTTTCTTT. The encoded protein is CASSESRLFTEAFF.

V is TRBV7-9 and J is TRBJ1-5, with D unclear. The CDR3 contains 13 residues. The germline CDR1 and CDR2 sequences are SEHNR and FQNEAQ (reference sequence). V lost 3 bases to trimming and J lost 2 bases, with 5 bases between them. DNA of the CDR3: TGTGCCAGCAGCTTTCGGGGCAATCAGCCCCAGCATTTT. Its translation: CASSFRGNQPQHF.

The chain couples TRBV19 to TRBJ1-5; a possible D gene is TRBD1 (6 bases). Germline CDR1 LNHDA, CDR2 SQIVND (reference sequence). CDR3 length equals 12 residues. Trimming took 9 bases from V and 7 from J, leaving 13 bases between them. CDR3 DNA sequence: TGTGCCAGCGCTTTACAGGGCCAGCCCCAGCATTTT. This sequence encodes CASALQGQPQHF.

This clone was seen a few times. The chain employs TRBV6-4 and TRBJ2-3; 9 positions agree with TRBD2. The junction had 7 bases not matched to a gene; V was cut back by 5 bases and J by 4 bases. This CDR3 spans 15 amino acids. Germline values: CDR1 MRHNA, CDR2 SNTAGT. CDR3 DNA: TGTGCCAGCAGTCCCACTGGCGGGGGGGCAGATACGCAGTATTTT. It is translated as CASSPTGGGADTQYF.

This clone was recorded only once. As DNA, the CDR3 is TGTGCCTGGAACCCCTTTAGTGCTGAAGCTTTCTTT. Protein: CAWNPFSAEAFF. J is TRBJ1-1 and V is TRBV30; D is undetermined. Looked up from germline, CDR1 is GTSNPN and CDR2 is SVGIG (reference sequence). Deletions cut 4 bases from V and 6 bases from J, with 12 bases between. This CDR3 is built from 12 residues.

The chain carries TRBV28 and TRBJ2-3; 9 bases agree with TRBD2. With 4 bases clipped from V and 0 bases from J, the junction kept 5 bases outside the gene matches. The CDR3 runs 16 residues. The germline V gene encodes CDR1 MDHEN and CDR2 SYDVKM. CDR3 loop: CASSSLAGPSTDTQYF. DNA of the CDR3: TGTGCCAGCAGTTCCCTAGCGGGACCCAGCACAGATACGCAGTATTTT.

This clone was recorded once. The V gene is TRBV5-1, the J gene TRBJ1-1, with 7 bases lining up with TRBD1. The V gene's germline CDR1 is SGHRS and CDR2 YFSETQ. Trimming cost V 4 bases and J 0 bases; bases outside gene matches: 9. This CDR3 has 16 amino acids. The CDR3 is CASSPEGALLNTEAFF. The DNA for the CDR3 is TGCGCCAGCAGCCCGGAGGGGGCCCTTTTGAACACTGAAGCTTTCTTT. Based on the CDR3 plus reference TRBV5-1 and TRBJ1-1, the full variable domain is KAGVTQTPRYLIKTRGQQVTLSCSPISGHRSVSWYQQTPGQGLQFLFEYFSETQRNKGNFPGRFSGRQFSNSRSEMNVSTLELGDSALYLCASSPEGALLNTEAFFGQGTRLTVV.

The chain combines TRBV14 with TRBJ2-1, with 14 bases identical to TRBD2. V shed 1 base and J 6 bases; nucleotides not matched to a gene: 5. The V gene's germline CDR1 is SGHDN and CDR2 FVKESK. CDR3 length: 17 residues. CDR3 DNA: TGTGCCAGCAGCCAAGGGGGACTAGCGGGGGCCCTCAATGAGCAGTTCTTC. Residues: CASSQGGLAGALNEQFF.

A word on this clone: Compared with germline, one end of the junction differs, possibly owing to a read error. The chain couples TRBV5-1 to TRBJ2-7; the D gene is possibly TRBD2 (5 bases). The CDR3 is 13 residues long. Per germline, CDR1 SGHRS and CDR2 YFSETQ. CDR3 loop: CASTLVQSGEQYF. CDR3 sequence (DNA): TGCGCCAGCACCTTGGTTCAGTCGGGGGAGCAGTACTTC.

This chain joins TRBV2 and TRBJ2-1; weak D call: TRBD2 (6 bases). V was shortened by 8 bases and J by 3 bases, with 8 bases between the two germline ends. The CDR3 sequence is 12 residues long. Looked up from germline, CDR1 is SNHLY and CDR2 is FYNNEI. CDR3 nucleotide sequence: TGTGCCAGCGGGACTTACTACAATGAGCAGTTCTTC. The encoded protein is CASGTYYNEQFF.

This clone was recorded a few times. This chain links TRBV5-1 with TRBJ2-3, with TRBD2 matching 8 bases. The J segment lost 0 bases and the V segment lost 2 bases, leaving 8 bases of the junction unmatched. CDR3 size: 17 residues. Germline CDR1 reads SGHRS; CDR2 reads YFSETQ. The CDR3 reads CASSLPAGGPSTDTQYF. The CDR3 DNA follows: TGCGCCAGCAGCTTACCTGCGGGGGGCCCTAGCACAGATACGCAGTATTTT.